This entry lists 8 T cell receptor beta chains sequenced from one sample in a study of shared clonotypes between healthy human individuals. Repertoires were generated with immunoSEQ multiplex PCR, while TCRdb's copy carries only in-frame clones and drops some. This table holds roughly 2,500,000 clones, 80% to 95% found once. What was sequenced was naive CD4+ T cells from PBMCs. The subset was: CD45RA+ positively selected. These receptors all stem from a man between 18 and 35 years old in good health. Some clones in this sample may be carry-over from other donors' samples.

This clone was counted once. The chain's CDR3 is CATSRVGGRSGYTF. The CDR3 DNA is TGTGCCACCAGCAGAGTTGGGGGAAGAAGCGGCTACACCTTC. The rearrangement links TRBV15 to TRBJ1-2; D may be TRBD1 (5 bases). The germline CDR1 and CDR2 sequences are LNHNV and YYDKDF (reference sequence). This CDR3 is 14 amino acids long. V shed 1 base and J shed 8 bases, with 14 bases lying between them.

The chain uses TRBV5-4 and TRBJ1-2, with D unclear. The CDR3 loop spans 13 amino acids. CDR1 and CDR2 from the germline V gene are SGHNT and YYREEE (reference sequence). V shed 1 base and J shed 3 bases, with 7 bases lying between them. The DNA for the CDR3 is TGTGCCAGCAGCTTGACAAGCGACTATGGCTACACCTTC. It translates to CASSLTSDYGYTF.

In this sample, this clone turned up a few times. The CDR3 protein is CASSWTANTGELFF. As DNA, the CDR3 is TGTGCCAGCTCCTGGACGGCTAACACCGGGGAGCTGTTTTTT. The gene calls are TRBV27 and TRBJ2-2; D is uncertain. Germline assignment: CDR1 MNHEY and CDR2 SMNVEV (reference sequence). The germline V and J ends were trimmed by 8 bases and 2 bases, with 12 bases remaining between them. The CDR3 contains 14 residues.

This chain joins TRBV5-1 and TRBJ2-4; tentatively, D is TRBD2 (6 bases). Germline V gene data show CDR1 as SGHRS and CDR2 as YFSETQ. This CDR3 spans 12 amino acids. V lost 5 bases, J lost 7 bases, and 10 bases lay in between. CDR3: CASRGTGNIQYF. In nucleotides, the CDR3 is TGCGCCAGCAGAGGGACTGGGAACATTCAGTACTTC.

The CDR3 here is CASSRDRGRYTGELFF. The CDR3 DNA reads TGTGCCAGCAGCAGGGACAGGGGCAGGTACACCGGGGAGCTGTTTTTT. The chain couples TRBV28 to TRBJ2-2; 10 bases line up with TRBD1. This CDR3 comprises 16 residues. The V and J ends lost 6 bases and 3 bases, in that order; junction bases with no gene match: 7. Germline loops: CDR1 MDHEN, CDR2 SYDVKM.

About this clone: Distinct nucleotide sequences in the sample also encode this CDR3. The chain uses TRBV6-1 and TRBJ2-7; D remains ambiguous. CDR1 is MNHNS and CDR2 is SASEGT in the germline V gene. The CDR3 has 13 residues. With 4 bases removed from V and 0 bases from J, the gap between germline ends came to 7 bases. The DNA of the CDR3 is TGTGCCAGCAGTGGGCAGCCCTCCTACGAGCAGTACTTC. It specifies CASSGQPSYEQYF.

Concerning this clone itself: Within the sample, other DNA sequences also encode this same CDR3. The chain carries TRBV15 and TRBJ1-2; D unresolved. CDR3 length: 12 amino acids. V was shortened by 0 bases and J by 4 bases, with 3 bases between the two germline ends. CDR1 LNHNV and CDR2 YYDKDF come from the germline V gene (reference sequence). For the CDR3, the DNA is TGTGCCACCAGCAGAGAGGGCTATGGCTACACCTTC. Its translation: CATSREGYGYTF.

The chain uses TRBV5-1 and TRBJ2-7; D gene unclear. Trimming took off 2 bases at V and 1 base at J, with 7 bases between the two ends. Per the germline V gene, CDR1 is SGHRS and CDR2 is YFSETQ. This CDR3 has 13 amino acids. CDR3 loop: CASSLGKSYEQYF. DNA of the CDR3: TGCGCCAGCAGCTTAGGAAAGTCCTACGAGCAGTACTTC.